The T cell receptor (beta chain) under discussion was sequenced for a study of blood T cell repertoires in COVID-19. Study summary: Specimens from acute and convalescent COVID-19 originated in the United States, Italy and Spain. The analysed material was cDNA or gDNA that came from T cells, B-cell-depleted T cells, or PBMCs.

Germline V lookup: CDR1 SGHVS, CDR2 FNYEAQ. V lost 1 base and J 4 bases, leaving 11 bases between the germline ends. The CDR3 spans 14 residues. There are many counts of this clone. Original processing notes: Amplifying reference gene primers gave estimates of nucleated cell counts. Measured with immunoSEQ multiplex PCR; TCRdb has only the in-frame clones, and not every one. V, J and clone size are taken as reported in that table, and D and trimming were inferred from the DNA itself. The table includes approximately 310,000 clones, approximately 85% detected once. The study assigned cohorts using participant-reported clinical history.

The material sequenced was PBMCs or T cells enriched from blood (not recorded which). The rearrangement joins TRBV7-6 to TRBJ2-7; tentative D call: TRBD2 (5 bases). The receptor's source is a man aged 25-40 years who had recovered from COVID-19. CDR3: CASSLDVGGYEQYF. The CDR3 coding sequence is TGTGCCAGCAGCTTAGACGTCGGAGGATACGAGCAGTACTTC. Full variable domain (rest looked up from reference TRBV7-6 and TRBJ2-7): GAGVSQSPRYKVTKRGQDVALRCDPISGHVSLYWYRQALGQGPEFLTYFNYEAQQDKSGLPNDRFSAERPEGSISTLTIQRTEQRDSAMYRCASSLDVGGYEQYFGPGTRLTVT.